A single sample is the source of the 6 T cell receptor beta chains below, sequenced in a study of beta chain features in type 1 diabetes. The antigens these receptors bind are not known. The study, taken as a whole, reports: Shorter TCRB CDR3s, moderately but significantly so, were found in Type 1 diabetes patients in all four CD4+ subsets.

Isolated RNA was reverse transcribed in full, so expressed TCRB transcripts were sequenced. The assay was immunoSEQ multiplex PCR, and TCRdb's table has in-frame clones only and misses some. The sample consists of nearly 700,000 clones, around 15% of them appearing once. Sequencing was performed on naive CD4+ T cells from blood. The receptors come from a man between 18 and 29 years old with type 1 diabetes.

The chain has TRBV23-1 and TRBJ1-4, with a weak D call TRBD1 (6 bases). TRBV23-1 has ORF status, its function being uncertain. The CDR3 length is 16 residues. Trimming removed 6 bases from V and 7 bases from J, with 21 bases in between. The CDR3 nucleotides read TGCGCCAGCAGCCATAGACAGGCCCGAATTGGTGAAAAACTGTTTTTT. Amino acid sequence: CASSHRQARIGEKLFF.

The J gene is TRBJ1-2, the V gene TRBV6-6; possibly TRBD1 for D (6 bases). This CDR3 has 14 amino acids. V lost 7 bases, J lost 6 bases, and 18 bases lay in between. Looked up from germline, CDR1 is MNHNY and CDR2 is SVGAGI (reference sequence). CDR3 sequence (DNA): TGTGCCAGCACCAAAGGGCAGGGGCTGGATGGCTACACCTTC. Its translation is CASTKGQGLDGYTF.

This clone appeared a few times. The chain links TRBV9 to TRBJ1-5; D gene ambiguous. V lost 0 bases to trimming and J lost 7 bases, with 14 bases between them. CDR3 size: 15 residues. The germline V gene encodes CDR1 SGDLS and CDR2 YYNGEE. The CDR3 DNA reads TGTGCCAGCAGCGTAGCTGGGCAGGCATGGCAGCCCCAGCATTTT. Its translation is CASSVAGQAWQPQHF.

This clone turned up a few times. V is TRBV7-9 and J is TRBJ1-1; weak D call: TRBD1 (6 bases). The germline V gene encodes CDR1 SEHNR and CDR2 FQNEAQ (reference sequence). V lost 5 bases and J 5 bases, leaving 12 bases between the germline ends. The CDR3 has 13 residues. The CDR3 protein is CASSQGQRTEAFF. The CDR3 DNA sequence: TGTGCCAGCAGCCAGGGACAAAGGACTGAAGCTTTCTTT.

This chain links TRBV29-1 with TRBJ2-7, with D perhaps matching TRBD2 (5 bases). Trimming left V 6 bases short and J 5 bases short, with 14 bases between. CDR3 length equals 12 residues. Germline lookup yields CDR1 SQVTM and CDR2 ANQGSEA. This CDR3 reads CSVHGVLNEQYF. Here the CDR3 DNA reads TGCAGCGTGCACGGGGTCCTTAACGAGCAGTACTTC.

This clone showed up many times. The rearrangement links TRBV23-1 to TRBJ2-3; D unresolved. TRBV23-1 is marked as an open reading frame, function uncertain. This CDR3 contains 15 residues. The V end lost 4 bases, the J end lost 2 bases, and 13 bases lay between the germline ends. CDR3 residues: CASSLTLSLTDTQYF. The CDR3 region has the DNA TGCGCCAGCAGTCTAACTTTGTCACTCACAGATACGCAGTATTTT.